This entry features one T cell receptor (beta chain) sequence. The antigen remains unidentified. This CDR3 has 15 amino acids. Per the germline V gene, CDR1 is MNHEY and CDR2 is SVGAGI. Trimming took 0 bases from V and 2 from J, leaving 8 bases between them. TCRdb's copy holds only in-frame clones and misses some; the assay was immunoSEQ multiplex PCR. The sample contains roughly 150,000 clones, 85% to 90% of which appear only once. This sample stems from a study of T cell responses to AZD1222 COVID-19 vaccine. Across the whole study: Second doses that came at about 4 or about 12 weeks were put together.

Study-wide results and caveats: Donors were largely white British and mainly female; clonal diversity was possibly underestimated. Only six individuals given AZD1222 were seropositive at baseline. Sampling that yielded the repertoires occurred only after the peak T cell response.

Sequenced material: peripheral blood, taken on day 0 of AZD1222 vaccination. The chain recombines TRBV6-5 with TRBJ1-5; a possible D gene is TRBD1 (5 bases). The clonotype originates from an adult in good health. Written as DNA, the CDR3 is TGTGCCAGCAGTTACTCAGGGGCCGGCAATCAGCCCCAGCATTTT. It encodes CASSYSGAGNQPQHF.